The 16 T cell receptor beta chains listed next were all sequenced from one sample in a study of blood T cell repertoires in COVID-19. The assay was immunoSEQ multiplex PCR, and TCRdb's table has in-frame clones only and misses some. The sample has tens of thousands of clones; around nine tenths are singletons. Input material: peripheral blood. The receptor set was obtained from a woman aged 70-85 years with acute or convalescent COVID-19.

The rearrangement joins TRBV9 to TRBJ2-1, with D possibly TRBD2 on 6 matching bases. The CDR3 spans 15 residues. V shed 1 base and J shed 2 bases, with 10 bases lying between them. CDR1 SGDLS and CDR2 YYNGEE come from the germline V gene. CDR3 protein: CASSVMGEAYNEQFF. Written as DNA, the CDR3 is TGTGCCAGCAGCGTAATGGGGGAGGCCTACAATGAGCAGTTCTTC.

The chain carries TRBV3-1 (or the pseudogene TRBV3-2) and TRBJ1-2; D possibly corresponds to TRBD1 (6 bases). V dropped 1 base and J dropped 7 bases, with 13 bases sitting between them. The germline gives CDR1 LGHDT, CDR2 YNNKEL (reference sequence). This CDR3 has 14 residues. The DNA of the CDR3 is TGTGCCAGCAGCCAAGGGAGACAGGTTCCTGGCTACACCTTC. This encodes CASSQGRQVPGYTF.

The chain links TRBV9 to TRBJ1-1; tentatively, D is TRBD1 (6 bases). Per germline, CDR1 SGDLS and CDR2 YYNGEE. The germline V and J ends were trimmed by 3 bases and 3 bases, with 15 bases remaining between them. This CDR3 spans 15 amino acids. The CDR3 region has the DNA TGTGCCAGCAGCGCCCGGGACACGGGTTACACTGAAGCTTTCTTT. Protein: CASSARDTGYTEAFF.

The V gene is TRBV6-2 or TRBV6-3, the J gene TRBJ1-1; D is possibly TRBD1 (6 bases). The V end was cut by 4 bases, the J end by 9 bases, with 18 bases between. The CDR3 runs 14 residues. Germline V lookup: CDR1 MNHEY, CDR2 SVGEGT. CDR3 DNA: TGTGCCAGCAGTTCCACCGCGGGGGGGCTACAAGCTTTCTTT. Translation gives CASSSTAGGLQAFF.

The chain is built from TRBV19 and TRBJ1-4; 7 bases agree with TRBD1. This CDR3 comprises 14 residues. Losses at the gene ends were 4 bases for V and 8 bases for J; bases not matched to a gene: 7. Germline-derived CDR1 and CDR2 are LNHDA and SQIVND (reference sequence). The CDR3 here is CASSTDRVREKLFF. In DNA, the CDR3 is TGTGCCAGTAGTACCGACAGGGTACGGGAAAAACTGTTTTTT. Together with reference TRBV19 and TRBJ1-4, the CDR3 gives the full variable domain: DGGITQSPKYLFRKEGQNVTLSCEQNLNHDAMYWYRQDPGQGLRLIYYSQIVNDFQKGDIAEGYSVSREKKESFPLTVTSAQKNPTAFYLCASSTDRVREKLFFGSGTQLSVL.

The V gene is TRBV12-3 or TRBV12-4, the J gene TRBJ2-4; 7 bases are shared with TRBD1. The CDR3 totals 12 residues. Trimming took 8 bases from V and 7 from J; bases not matched to a gene: 5. The CDR3 DNA sequence: TGTGCCAGCGGGAGACAGGGTAACATTCAGTACTTC. Protein product: CASGRQGNIQYF.

The V call is TRBV5-5, the J call TRBJ2-3; perhaps TRBD1 as D (6 bases). Deletions cut 0 bases from V and 1 base from J, with 9 bases between. CDR1 SGHKS and CDR2 YYEKEE come from the germline V gene (reference sequence). This CDR3 region has 15 residues. CDR3 sequence: CASSLDRDGTDTQYF. The CDR3 nucleotides read TGTGCCAGCAGCTTGGACAGGGATGGCACAGATACGCAGTATTTT.

This clone was picked up one time. V and J are TRBV4-3 and TRBJ2-1, with D possibly TRBD1 on 6 matching bases. Between the trimmed V and J ends, which lost 1 base and 5 bases, there was a span of 12 bases. Germline CDR1 and CDR2: LGHNA and YSLEER. This CDR3 is built from 15 residues. The CDR3 region has the DNA TGCGCCAGCAGCCAAGCTACAGGGTGGGACAATGAGCAGTTCTTC. It yields the protein CASSQATGWDNEQFF.

This clone is a singleton in its sample. This chain joins TRBV7-2 and TRBJ2-1; TRBD2 matches 7 bases. Trimming at V came to 3 bases and at J to 9 bases, leaving 8 bases not matched to a gene. Germline assignment: CDR1 SGHTA and CDR2 FQGNSA. The CDR3 runs 14 residues. The CDR3 DNA is TGTGCCAGCAGCTTTACGGTCGGGGAGGGTGAGCAGTTCTTC. Encoded protein: CASSFTVGEGEQFF.

The CDR3 DNA follows: TGTGCCAGCACATGGCGAAGCGGCGATTCACCCCTCCACTTT. Translation: CASTWRSGDSPLHF. This chain links TRBV25-1 with TRBJ1-6; the D is unclear. The length of the CDR3 is 14 residues. Trimming removed 7 bases from V and 8 bases from J, with 15 bases in between. Germline lookup yields CDR1 MGHDK and CDR2 SYGVNS.

CDR3 sequence (DNA): TGTGCCAGCAGCCCCCACTCCCCGGGGGAAGGAACCAATGGCTACACCTTC. Translation gives CASSPHSPGEGTNGYTF. This chain connects TRBV7-2 to TRBJ1-2, with D perhaps TRBD1 (5 bases). The V gene lost 5 bases and the J gene lost 6 bases, with 25 bases spanning the gap. The V gene's germline CDR1 is SGHTA and CDR2 FQGNSA. The CDR3 length is 17 residues.

V gene TRBV14 combines with J gene TRBJ2-3, with D tentatively TRBD2 (5 bases). This CDR3 is built from 14 residues. Per the germline V gene, CDR1 is SGHDN and CDR2 is FVKESK. V gave up 4 bases and J gave up 9 bases, with 17 bases separating them. The CDR3 is CASSPWLIPGTQYF. The DNA of the CDR3 is TGTGCCAGCAGCCCGTGGCTCATCCCGGGGACGCAGTATTTT.

V is TRBV27 and J is TRBJ2-1, with 13 nucleotides matching TRBD2. The V segment lost 5 bases and the J segment 9 bases; nucleotides outside the gene matches: 10. CDR1 and CDR2 from the germline V gene are MNHEY and SMNVEV (reference sequence). The CDR3 extends over 16 amino acids. The CDR3 nucleotides are TGTGCCAGCAGTGCGCAACTAGCGGGGGGGCCGGGTGAGCAGTTCTTC. Translated: CASSAQLAGGPGEQFF.

The J gene is TRBJ2-2, the V gene TRBV29-1, with TRBD2 identical over 13 bases. The CDR3 is made up of 18 amino acids. Germline loops: CDR1 SQVTM, CDR2 ANQGSEA. V dropped 4 bases and J dropped 2; count of bases not matched to a gene: 10. The CDR3, as DNA: TGCAGCGTTGCCTCTCCGGGACTAGCGGGAAGAAACACCGGGGAGCTGTTTTTT. It encodes CSVASPGLAGRNTGELFF.

V is TRBV7-2 and J is TRBJ1-1, with D tentatively TRBD1 (6 bases). This CDR3 has 16 amino acids. Trimming took off 5 bases at V and 1 base at J, with 17 bases between the two ends. In germline, CDR1 is SGHTA, CDR2 FQGNSA. The CDR3 region is CASSLHRELANTEAFF. CDR3 nucleotides: TGTGCCAGCAGCCTGCACAGGGAGTTGGCGAACACTGAAGCTTTCTTT.

Comments on this clone: Additional DNA sequences in this sample encode the identical CDR3. This sequence joins TRBV20-1 and TRBJ2-7, with TRBD2 as a possible D gene (6 bases). The length of the CDR3 is 11 residues. The germline V gene encodes CDR1 DFQATT and CDR2 SNEGSKA (reference sequence). V lost 5 bases, J lost 5 bases, and 10 bases lay in between. CDR3 loop: CSARAGHEQYV. The CDR3 bases are TGCAGTGCTCGCGCGGGGCACGAGCAGTACGTC.